The 27 T cell receptor beta chains in this list originate from one sample, sequenced in a study of blood T cell repertoires in COVID-19. Method: immunoSEQ multiplex PCR; TCRdb's copy keeps in-frame clones and lacks some. The table lists roughly 180,000 clones, under 90% of them singletons. Sequencing was performed on peripheral blood. The receptors shown here come from a human donor in a cohort sampled during active COVID-19.

Comment on this clone: One end of the junction varies from germline; a read error may be responsible. The J gene is TRBJ2-1, the V gene TRBV7-7; TRBD2 agrees at 12 bases. CDR1 SSHAT and CDR2 FNYEAQ come from the germline V gene (reference sequence). This CDR3 has 15 amino acids. The CDR3 sequence is CASSPLAGGPNEQFF. The CDR3, as DNA: TGTGCTAGCAGCCCTCTAGCGGGGGGGCCGAATGAGCAGTTCTTC.

The chain couples TRBV12-3 or TRBV12-4 to TRBJ1-2, with 9 bases lining up with TRBD1. Germline trimming cut 6 bases from V and 3 bases from J; bases unmatched to any gene: 2. The CDR3 covers 13 residues. Written as DNA, the CDR3 is TGTGCCAGCAGCGGGACAGGGTACTATGGCTACACCTTC. Amino acid sequence: CASSGTGYYGYTF.

This clone occurred many times. This chain joins TRBV27 and TRBJ1-3, with 9 bases lining up with TRBD1. Trimming removed 4 bases from V and 4 bases from J; junction bases left unmatched: 8. Germline V CDR1 and CDR2: MNHEY, SMNVEV (reference sequence). The CDR3 is 16 amino acids. Here the CDR3 reads CASSSGTGRWGNTIYF. The CDR3 DNA follows: TGTGCCAGCAGTTCCGGGACAGGGAGGTGGGGAAACACCATATATTTT.

The chain joins TRBV3-1 (or the pseudogene TRBV3-2) to TRBJ2-6; 9 positions agree with TRBD1. CDR1 LGHDT and CDR2 YNNKEL come from the germline V gene (reference sequence). This CDR3 has 19 residues. J gave up 1 base and V 0 bases, and 7 bases lay outside the gene matches. Here the CDR3 reads CASSQDLGQGKSGANVLTF. CDR3 in DNA: TGTGCCAGCAGCCAAGATCTGGGACAGGGCAAATCTGGGGCCAACGTCCTGACTTTC.

The chain employs TRBV6-4 and TRBJ2-1, with TRBD2 matching 12 bases. Germline CDR1 MRHNA, CDR2 SNTAGT. The CDR3 has 16 amino acids. Trimming cost V 3 bases and J 7 bases; bases outside gene matches: 7. CDR3 nucleotides: TGTGCCAGCAGTGATTTGGCTAGCGGGGGGGCTAATGAGCAGTTCTTC. Protein: CASSDLASGGANEQFF.

The rearrangement joins TRBV3-1 (or the pseudogene TRBV3-2) to TRBJ1-4; tentatively, D is TRBD1 (5 bases). The germline CDR1 and CDR2 sequences are LGHDT and YNNKEL (reference sequence). The CDR3 sequence is 14 residues long. The V end lost 0 bases, the J end lost 11 bases, and 13 bases lay between the germline ends. DNA of the CDR3: TGTGCCAGCAGCCAAGATTGGGCCTCAGGGAAACTGTTTTTT. As protein: CASSQDWASGKLFF.

The chain carries TRBV23-1 and TRBJ1-5; D possibly corresponds to TRBD1 (6 bases). TRBV23-1 is an open reading frame, and its role is uncertain. V lost 0 bases, J lost 2 bases, and 20 bases lay in between. The CDR3 runs to 19 residues. The CDR3, as DNA: TGCGCCAGCAGTCAATCGAAGGAAAGGGGGAACTGGGGCAATCAGCCCCAGCATTTT. Protein: CASSQSKERGNWGNQPQHF.

The genes are TRBV9 and TRBJ1-2; 9 bases line up with TRBD1. Germline CDR1 and CDR2: SGDLS and YYNGEE. This CDR3 is 16 amino acids long. The V gene end was trimmed by 6 bases and the J gene end by 4 bases; junction bases not matched to a gene: 13. CDR3 sequence: CASTSSSMGQGYGYTF. Written as DNA, the CDR3 is TGTGCCAGCACCAGTTCCTCTATGGGACAGGGCTATGGCTACACCTTC.

V is TRBV5-1 and J is TRBJ2-1, with D hard to call. Trimming took off 0 bases at V and 9 bases at J, with 10 bases between the two ends. The CDR3 loop spans 13 amino acids. The germline gives CDR1 SGHRS, CDR2 YFSETQ. CDR3 in amino acids: CASSLAVLSEQFF. DNA of the CDR3: TGCGCCAGCAGCTTGGCGGTCCTTTCTGAGCAGTTCTTC.

V is TRBV18 and J is TRBJ1-5, with D perhaps matching TRBD1 (6 bases). Germline assignment: CDR1 KGHSH and CDR2 LQKENI. CDR3 length equals 14 residues. V lost 3 bases, J lost 3 bases, and 9 bases lay in between. The CDR3 DNA is TGTGCCAGCTCACCGGACAGTTACAATCAGCCCCAGCATTTT. It is translated as CASSPDSYNQPQHF.

Only one count was recorded for this clone. The chain is built from TRBV10-3 and TRBJ1-2; unclear D gene. V shed 2 bases and J shed 4 bases, with 5 bases lying between them. This CDR3 has 12 residues. Germline CDR1 and CDR2: ENHRY and SYGVKD. The CDR3: CAISEEGYGYTF. CDR3 nucleotide sequence: TGTGCCATCAGTGAGGAGGGCTATGGCTACACCTTC.

The rearrangement joins TRBV19 to TRBJ1-1; TRBD1 matches at 8 bases. The CDR3 is 16 amino acids. CDR1 and CDR2 from the germline V gene are LNHDA and SQIVND (reference sequence). The junction had 7 bases not matched to a gene; V was cut back by 4 bases and J by 0 bases. The CDR3 sequence is CASSTHRTGMNTEAFF. In nucleotides, the CDR3 is TGTGCCAGTAGTACCCACCGGACAGGGATGAACACTGAAGCTTTCTTT.

This sequence joins TRBV4-1 and TRBJ1-1, with 7 bases fitting TRBD1. This CDR3 has 15 amino acids. Germline V gene data show CDR1 as MGHRA and CDR2 as YSYEKL. V shed 1 base and J 3 bases; nucleotides not matched to a gene: 5. Written as DNA, the CDR3 is TGCGCCAGCAGCCAAGGAGGGGGCAGAGACACTGAAGCTTTCTTT. It codes for CASSQGGGRDTEAFF.

This clone was counted between two and nine times. The V gene is TRBV2, the J gene TRBJ1-1; TRBD1 is a possible D gene (5 bases). Trimming left V 7 bases short and J 1 base short, with 7 bases between. The CDR3 sequence is 12 residues long. CDR1 is SNHLY, CDR2 FYNNEI, per germline. The DNA of the CDR3 is TGTGCCAGCATCGGGGGGAACACTGAAGCTTTCTTT. Translated: CASIGGNTEAFF.

The gene calls are TRBV7-6 and TRBJ1-1, with D tentatively TRBD1 (5 bases). This CDR3 comprises 14 residues. The V and J ends lost 5 bases and 6 bases respectively, with 16 bases between them. Per germline, CDR1 SGHVS and CDR2 FNYEAQ. The CDR3 loop reads CASSPGRVPPEAFF. CDR3 DNA: TGTGCCAGCAGCCCGGGCAGGGTTCCTCCTGAAGCTTTCTTT.

The chain is built from TRBV5-5 and TRBJ1-5; 7 positions match TRBD1. J lost 9 bases, V lost 6 bases, and 12 bases had no gene match. Germline V gene lookup returns CDR1 SGHKS and CDR2 YYEKEE (reference sequence). The CDR3 loop spans 14 amino acids. The CDR3 loop reads CASTRGVVVGPQHF. For the CDR3, the DNA is TGTGCCAGCACCAGGGGGGTGGTGGTAGGGCCCCAGCATTTT.

This rearrangement joins TRBV4-1 to TRBJ1-5; no clear D. This CDR3 spans 15 amino acids. Germline V gene lookup returns CDR1 MGHRA and CDR2 YSYEKL. Deletions cut 1 base from V and 2 bases from J, with 9 bases between. The chain's CDR3 is CASSQGQYGNQPQHF. CDR3 DNA: TGCGCCAGCAGCCAAGGGCAGTATGGCAATCAGCCCCAGCATTTT.

The chain has TRBV9 and TRBJ2-1; the match to TRBD2 covers 9 bases. CDR3 length equals 14 residues. CDR1 SGDLS and CDR2 YYNGEE come from the germline V gene. V lost 2 bases to trimming and J lost 10 bases; unmatched junction nucleotides: 7. DNA for the CDR3: TGTGCCAGCAGCGTGGCGGGGGGGCTCAGAGAGCAGTTCTTC. Translation gives CASSVAGGLREQFF. Combining the CDR3 with reference TRBV9 and TRBJ2-1 gives the whole variable domain DSGVTQTPKHLITATGQRVTLRCSPRSGDLSVYWYQQSLDQGLQFLIQYYNGEERAKGNILERFSAQQFPDLHSELNLSSLELGDSALYFCASSVAGGLREQFFGPGTRLTVL.

This chain joins TRBV15 and TRBJ1-5, with D possibly TRBD1 on 6 matching bases. Deletions cut 5 bases from V and 0 bases from J, with 17 bases between. In germline, CDR1 is LNHNV, CDR2 YYDKDF (reference sequence). This CDR3 is 17 amino acids long. The CDR3, as DNA: TGTGCCACCAGCCCCGCGGACAGCCACAATAGCAATCAGCCCCAGCATTTT. It is translated as CATSPADSHNSNQPQHF.

The chain joins TRBV18 to TRBJ1-1, with 7 bases that match TRBD1. Germline V gives CDR1 KGHSH, CDR2 LQKENI. The length of the CDR3 is 12 residues. V lost 3 bases, J lost 7 bases, and 2 bases stayed unmatched. CDR3 sequence reads: CASSPGTDEAFF. The CDR3, as DNA: TGTGCCAGCTCACCGGGGACAGATGAAGCTTTCTTT. The full variable domain, with the rest looked up from reference TRBV18 and TRBJ1-1, is NAGVMQNPRHLVRRRGQEARLRCSPMKGHSHVYWYRQLPEEGLKFMVYLQKENIIDESGMPKERFSAEFPKEGPSILRIQQVVRGDSAAYFCASSPGTDEAFFGQGTRLTVV.

J is TRBJ2-7 and V is TRBV7-9, with D maybe TRBD1 (7 bases). The CDR3 length is 17 residues. V was clipped by 5 bases and J by 5 bases, with 25 bases between them. CDR1 and CDR2 from the germline V gene are SEHNR and FQNEAQ (reference sequence). The CDR3 region is CASSPPSYRGGINEQYF. Written as DNA, the CDR3 is TGTGCCAGCAGCCCTCCATCATACAGGGGAGGCATCAACGAGCAGTACTTC. Looking up the rest from reference TRBV7-9 and TRBJ2-7 gives the full variable domain: DTGVSQNPRHKITKRGQNVTFRCDPISEHNRLYWYRQTLGQGPEFLTYFQNEAQLEKSRLLSDRFSAERPKGSFSTLEIQRTEQGDSAMYLCASSPPSYRGGINEQYFGPGTRLTVT.

This chain joins TRBV29-1 and TRBJ1-2, with unresolved D. The germline gives CDR1 SQVTM, CDR2 ANQGSEA. This CDR3 region has 13 residues. The V and J ends lost 3 bases and 3 bases respectively, with 11 bases between them. The CDR3 here is CSVDLRRDYGYTF. DNA of the CDR3: TGCAGCGTTGACCTCCGGAGGGACTATGGCTACACCTTC.

The V and J genes are TRBV19 and TRBJ2-3; TRBD2 agrees at 9 bases. There are 16 residues in the CDR3. V gave up 3 bases and J gave up 6 bases; unmatched junction bases: 10. CDR1 is LNHDA, CDR2 SQIVND, per germline (reference sequence). The CDR3 DNA follows: TGTGCCAGTAGTATCGAGTCGCGGGGGGGCCAGGATACGCAGTATTTT. This encodes CASSIESRGGQDTQYF.

This clone was seen more than once but under ten times. The rearrangement uses TRBV19 and TRBJ1-2; D gene uncertain. Per germline, CDR1 LNHDA and CDR2 SQIVND (reference sequence). V lost 3 bases, J lost 8 bases, and 10 bases lay in between. The CDR3 has 12 amino acids. CDR3 in DNA: TGTGCCAGTAGTATTTATAGAGGCGGCTACACCTTC. This gives the protein CASSIYRGGYTF.

The V and J genes are TRBV12-3 or TRBV12-4 and TRBJ1-2; D possibly corresponds to TRBD1 (6 bases). This CDR3 is built from 12 residues. Deletions cut 5 bases from V and 4 bases from J, with 8 bases between. This chain's CDR3 is CASSTGFYGYTF. As DNA, the CDR3 is TGTGCCAGCAGTACAGGGTTCTATGGCTACACCTTC.

The rearrangement links TRBV6-5 to TRBJ2-7; 12 positions match TRBD1. The V segment lost 5 bases and the J segment 7 bases; nucleotides outside the gene matches: 6. CDR1 and CDR2 from the germline V gene are MNHEY and SVGAGI. The CDR3 length is 14 residues. The CDR3 here is CASSLGQGAREQYF. CDR3 DNA sequence: TGTGCCAGCAGTCTGGGACAGGGGGCAAGGGAGCAGTACTTC.

The V and J genes are TRBV9 and TRBJ2-3; 7 bases match TRBD2. V shed 4 bases and J 4 bases; nucleotides not matched to a gene: 3. Germline assignment: CDR1 SGDLS and CDR2 YYNGEE. The CDR3 extends over 13 amino acids. CDR3 nucleotide sequence: TGTGCCAGCAGCCGGGGGGATTCAGATACGCAGTATTTT. Translation: CASSRGDSDTQYF.